These 11 T cell receptor beta chains were all obtained from the same sample, sequenced in a study of control samples from healthy donors and cancer patients (TCRdb year 2020). Receptor amplification or capture employed the immunoSEQ multiplex PCR assay. In its TCRdb copy, this immuneACCESS table keeps in-frame sequences only and misses some clones. Where compared with another copy, unresolved V genes explain less than half of these, and the others have no known cause. The sample contains about 130,000 clones, approximately 92% of them found a single time. In total, the top ten clones hold 2% to 2.5% of the sample. The material sequenced was blood. The receptors come from a woman between 45 and 60 years old in good health.

The V call is TRBV19, the J call TRBJ2-7; 8 bases fit TRBD1. The CDR3 loop spans 15 amino acids. Germline V CDR1 and CDR2: LNHDA, SQIVND (reference sequence). The trim removed 6 bases at V and 4 bases at J, leaving 11 bases unmatched. CDR3 in amino acids: CASRYSGTGTYEQYF. The CDR3 DNA reads TGTGCCAGTAGGTACTCCGGGACAGGAACATACGAGCAGTACTTC.

The genes are TRBV5-6 and TRBJ2-3; D uncertain. CDR3 length: 15 residues. CDR1 SGHDT and CDR2 YYEEEE come from the germline V gene. V was trimmed by 1 base and J by 2 bases, leaving 11 bases between them. In nucleotides, the CDR3 is TGTGCCAGCAGCTTGAGGGCAGCCTTCACAGATACGCAGTATTTT. It translates to CASSLRAAFTDTQYF.

This chain connects TRBV6-6 to TRBJ1-3; possible D gene TRBD1, 5 bases. Trimming removed 4 bases from V and 4 bases from J, with 8 bases in between. The germline V gene encodes CDR1 MNHNY and CDR2 SVGAGI (reference sequence). CDR3 length: 13 residues. CDR3 sequence: CASSSQGGNTIYF. CDR3 coding DNA: TGTGCCAGCAGTTCCCAGGGCGGAAACACCATATATTTT.

The V gene is TRBV5-1, the J gene TRBJ2-1; the D gene is possibly TRBD1 (8 bases). Trimming shortened V by 2 bases and J by 2 bases, and 11 bases separated the two germline ends. The CDR3 loop spans 15 amino acids. The germline V gene has CDR1 SGHRS and CDR2 YFSETQ. CDR3 sequence reads: CASSFTGGAYNEQFF. The CDR3 region has the DNA TGCGCCAGCAGCTTTACAGGGGGGGCCTACAATGAGCAGTTCTTC.

This sequence joins TRBV5-5 and TRBJ2-3; TRBD2 is a possible D gene (7 bases). The CDR3 loop spans 16 amino acids. Germline V CDR1 and CDR2: SGHKS, YYEKEE (reference sequence). V was shortened by 7 bases and J by 3 bases, with 21 bases between the two germline ends. The CDR3 protein is CASLLRGGLATDTQYF. In DNA form, the CDR3 reads TGTGCCAGCCTTTTAAGGGGGGGGCTAGCAACAGATACGCAGTATTTT. Complete variable domain (other parts from reference TRBV5-5 and TRBJ2-3): DAGVTQSPTHLIKTRGQQVTLRCSPISGHKSVSWYQQVLGQGPQFIFQYYEKEERGRGNFPDRFSARQFPNYSSELNVNALLLGDSALYLCASLLRGGLATDTQYFGPGTRLTVL.

This chain uses TRBV29-1 with TRBJ2-3; D ambiguous. This CDR3 has 14 residues. Trimming removed 1 base at V and 6 bases at J, with 14 bases between. Germline CDR1 SQVTM, CDR2 ANQGSEA. Here the CDR3 DNA reads TGCAGCGTTGAAGGGACGCAGGCAGTTGATACGCAGTATTTT. It yields the protein CSVEGTQAVDTQYF.

This clone was seen once. The gene calls are TRBV2 and TRBJ2-3; tentative D call: TRBD2 (5 bases). V lost 11 bases and J lost 2, with 14 bases in between. Germline V gene sequence: CDR1 SNHLY, CDR2 FYNNEI. There are 13 residues in the CDR3. For the CDR3, the DNA is TGTGCCGGGTACGAGGGTAACACAGATACGCAGTATTTT. Protein sequence: CAGYEGNTDTQYF.

This chain links TRBV11-2 with TRBJ1-1, with a possible D match to TRBD1 (6 bases). Germline CDR1 is SGHAT and CDR2 is FQNNGV. This CDR3 spans 16 amino acids. V lost 5 bases, J lost 4 bases, and 20 bases lay in between. The CDR3 spells CASSPTRAQGSTEAFF. The CDR3 coding sequence is TGTGCCAGCAGCCCTACCCGGGCCCAGGGGTCCACTGAAGCTTTCTTT.

The rearrangement links TRBV2 to TRBJ1-6, with D possibly TRBD1 on 6 matching bases. The germline gives CDR1 SNHLY, CDR2 FYNNEI. V was trimmed by 5 bases and J by 7 bases, leaving 12 bases between them. CDR3 length equals 14 residues. The CDR3 region is CASSSGGRNSPLHF. CDR3 DNA sequence: TGTGCCAGCAGTTCTGGGGGGCGAAATTCACCCCTCCACTTT.

This clone was observed once. The CDR3 loop reads CASTYSIAGGIGELFF. The CDR3 bases are TGTGCCAGCACCTATTCGATAGCGGGAGGAATCGGGGAGCTGTTTTTT. The genes are TRBV7-6 and TRBJ2-2; 10 positions match TRBD2. Looked up from germline, CDR1 is SGHVS and CDR2 is FNYEAQ. V lost 7 bases and J lost 7; bases outside the gene matches: 12. The CDR3 has 16 amino acids.

To note about this clone: At one boundary the junction diverges from the germline segment, which might be a read error. The V and J genes are TRBV6-5 and TRBJ2-7; 8 positions agree with TRBD1. Germline values: CDR1 MNHEY, CDR2 SVGAGI. CDR3 length: 15 amino acids. The CDR3 DNA follows: TGTGCCAGCAGGGCTCGGGCAGGGGGCTCCCACGAGCAGTACTTC. The encoded protein is CASRARAGGSHEQYF.